This T cell receptor beta chain is drawn from a study of cytomegalovirus exposure and HLA in healthy donors. The PCR had 60 Vbeta and 13 Jbeta primers. As originally analysed: Tens of millions of unique TCR beta chains, roughly 10 million shared, were counted in a later analysis. The data were produced by immunoSEQ multiplex PCR, yet TCRdb's version contains in-frame clones alone and is incomplete. V and J calls and clone size follow that table, whereas D and trimming were derived from the DNA. The table includes 95,000 to 110,000 clones, approximately 80% detected once. Germline V gene data show CDR1 as LNHNV and CDR2 as YYDKDF (reference sequence). CDR3 length: 11 amino acids. The V and J ends lost 8 bases and 7 bases respectively, with 11 bases between them. General observations from the study: Donors belonging to an Asian-associated ancestry cluster reportedly showed fewer N-insertions in productive TCRs than the 666-donor mean, according to what a later analysis found.

A remark on this clone: Its specificity is not known.

Specimen: PBMCs. The receptor was isolated from a woman between 35 and 50 years old in good health and CMV-seronegative. The chain combines TRBV15 with TRBJ1-2, with D unclear. The CDR3, as DNA: TGTGCCACCGGGGAGGGCCCTGGCTACACCTTC. Amino acid sequence: CATGEGPGYTF.